This TCR beta chain was retrieved from a study of pediatric ulcerative colitis. Deletions cut 6 bases from V and 1 base from J, with 13 bases between. CDR3 length: 14 residues. Germline V gene data show CDR1 as MNHEY and CDR2 as SVGAGI. Assay: immunoSEQ multiplex PCR; the TCRdb copy retains only in-frame clones and omits some. The table includes approximately 9,000 clones, 80% to 90% detected once. Material: blood. This receptor was taken from a girl aged 10-17 years with moderate ulcerative colitis. V gene TRBV6-5 combines with J gene TRBJ2-7; a weak D match, TRBD1 (5 bases). CDR3 sequence: CASSPRQSSYEQYF. The CDR3 DNA sequence: TGTGCCAGCAGCCCCAGACAGTCATCCTACGAGCAGTACTTC.